The T cell receptor beta chain described here comes from a study of sequential checkpoint blockade in melanoma. In germline, CDR1 is SGDLS, CDR2 YYNGEE. The CDR3 has 16 amino acids. V shed 2 bases and J 5 bases; nucleotides not matched to a gene: 8. Treatment given: randomized to nivolumab then ipilimumab (arm A) or the reverse (arm B). Sorted cells were live CD3+CD8+, lacking CD19 and CD56, from PBMCs. The method was immunoSEQ multiplex PCR; TCRdb's version includes in-frame clones alone and lacks a portion of them. The sample shows about 26,000 clones, roughly 73% of them seen only once. The sequencing used CD8+ T cells sorted from blood (inferred from file names), collected from a patient given nivolumab and ipilimumab in sequence. The origin of this receptor is a human donor with melanoma. The V and J genes are TRBV9 and TRBJ2-1, with 9 bases lining up with TRBD2. The chain's CDR3 is CASSVVFSGGHNEQFF. The CDR3 DNA is TGTGCCAGCAGCGTCGTTTTTAGCGGGGGTCACAATGAGCAGTTCTTC.